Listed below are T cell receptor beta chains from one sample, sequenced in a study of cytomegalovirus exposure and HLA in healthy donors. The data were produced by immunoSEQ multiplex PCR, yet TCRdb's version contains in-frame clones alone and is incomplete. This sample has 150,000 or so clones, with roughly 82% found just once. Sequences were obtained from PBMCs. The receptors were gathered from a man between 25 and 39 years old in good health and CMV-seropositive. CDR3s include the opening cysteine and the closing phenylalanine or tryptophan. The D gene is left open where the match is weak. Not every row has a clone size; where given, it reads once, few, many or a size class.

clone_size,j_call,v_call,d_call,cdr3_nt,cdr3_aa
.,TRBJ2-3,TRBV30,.,TGTGCCTGGAGGCCCATGAGGGAGACAGATACGCAGTATTTT,CAWRPMRETDTQYF
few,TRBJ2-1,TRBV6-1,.,TGTGCCAGCAGTGAAGGACAGGAATACAATGAGCAGTTCTTC,CASSEGQEYNEQFF
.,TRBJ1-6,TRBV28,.,TGTGCCAGCAGTCTCCTCGATAGCCGTTATTCACCCCTCCACTTT,CASSLLDSRYSPLHF
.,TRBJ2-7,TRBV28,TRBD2,TGTGCCAGCGTCCCCGGTGCACTAGCGGGAGACCTCGAGCAGTACTTC,CASVPGALAGDLEQYF
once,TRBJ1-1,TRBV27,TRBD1,TGTGCCAGCAGACAGGACAGGTACAACACTGAAGCTTTCTTT,CASRQDRYNTEAFF
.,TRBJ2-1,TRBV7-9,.,TGTGCCAGCAGCTCAAATTCCCACAATGAGCAGTTCTTC,CASSSNSHNEQFF
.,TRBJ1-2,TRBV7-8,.,TGTGCCAGCAGCTCCCCGGGTAGAAACTATGGCTACACCTTC,CASSSPGRNYGYTF
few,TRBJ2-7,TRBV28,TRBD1,TGTGCCAGCAGTTTAACCCAGGGGCAGGGGGCGCGTAACGAGCAGTACTTC,CASSLTQGQGARNEQYF
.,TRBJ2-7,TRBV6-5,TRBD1,TGTGCCAGCAGTTCCCCCTGGGACAGGACCCACGAGCAGTACTTC,CASSSPWDRTHEQYF
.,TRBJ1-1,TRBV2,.,TGTGCCAGCAGTGAAGCGAGCGGGACATCGGTTTCCACTGAAGCTTTCTTT,CASSEASGTSVSTEAFF
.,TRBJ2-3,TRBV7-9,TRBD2,TGTTCCAGCAGCCCAGGGACTAGCAGCACAGATACGCAGTATTTT,CSSSPGTSSTDTQYF
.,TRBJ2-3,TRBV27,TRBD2,TGTGCCAGCAGTTCCTCCCTCCCGCGACTAGCGGGAAGCACAGATACGCAGTATTTT,CASSSSLPRLAGSTDTQYF
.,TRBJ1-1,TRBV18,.,TGTGCCAGCTCCTCGGGGTCGAACACTGAAGCTTTCTTT,CASSSGSNTEAFF
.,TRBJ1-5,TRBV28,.,TGTGCCAGCAGTCGGAGGGCCTACACGGGGGGTAGCAATCAGCCCCAGCATTTT,CASSRRAYTGGSNQPQHF
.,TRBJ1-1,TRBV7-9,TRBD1,TGTGCCAGCAGCCTCCGGACAGGGGGTAAAGATGAAGCTTTCTTT,CASSLRTGGKDEAFF
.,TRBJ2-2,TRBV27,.,TGTGCCAGCAGTTTCGGCCGGGTGAACACCGGGGAGCTGTTTTTT,CASSFGRVNTGELFF
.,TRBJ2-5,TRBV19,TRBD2,TGTGCCAGTAGTATCCTAGGCCCCGAGTGGGTAGCGGGCGCTCTTGGAGAGGCCCAGTACTTC,CASSILGPEWVAGALGEAQYF
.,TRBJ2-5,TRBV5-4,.,TGTGCCAGCAGCCCCCGATCTTATACGGGGACCCAGTACTTC,CASSPRSYTGTQYF
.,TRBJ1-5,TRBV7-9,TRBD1,TGTGCCGTCCCCGGGACAGGGGCTCTGGGGGGCAATCAGCCCCAGCATTTT,CAVPGTGALGGNQPQHF
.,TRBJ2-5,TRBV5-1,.,TGCGCCAGCAGCTTCACAGTACAACAAGAGACCCAGTACTTC,CASSFTVQQETQYF
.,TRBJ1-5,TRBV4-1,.,TGCGCCAGCAGCCAAGGGCATGTTAGCAATCAGCCCCAGCATTTT,CASSQGHVSNQPQHF
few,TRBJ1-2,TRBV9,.,TGTGCCAGCAGCGTAGGGGCAGAGAGACCGATGAACTATGGCTACACCTTC,CASSVGAERPMNYGYTF
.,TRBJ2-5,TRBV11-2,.,TGTGCCAGCAGCTCGGAGTTCCTAGCAGGAGAGACCCAGTACTTC,CASSSEFLAGETQYF
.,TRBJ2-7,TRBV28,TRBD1,TGTGCCAGCAGCATACGGACAGGGAGGCCCTACGAGCAGTACTTC,CASSIRTGRPYEQYF
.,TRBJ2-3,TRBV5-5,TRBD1,TGTGCCAGCAGCTTGGGGGACAGGGAAGAAACAGATACGCAGTATTTT,CASSLGDREETDTQYF
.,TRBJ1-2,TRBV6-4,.,TGTGCCAGCAGTGAAAACACAGGGTTAAACTATGGCTACACCTTC,CASSENTGLNYGYTF
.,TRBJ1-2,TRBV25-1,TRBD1,TGTGCCAGCAGGACAGACAGGGGGCGGAGTGGCTACACCTTC,CASRTDRGRSGYTF
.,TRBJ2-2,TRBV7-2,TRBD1,TGTGCCAGCAGCTCCGGGACAGGGTCCGGGGAGCTGTTTTTT,CASSSGTGSGELFF
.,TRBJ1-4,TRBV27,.,TGTGCCAGCAGTTCCCGGACAAACTTACAAAAACTGTTTTTT,CASSSRTNLQKLFF
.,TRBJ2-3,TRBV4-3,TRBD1,TGCGCCAGCAGCCAAGTTCCAGGGGGCGGGACAGATACGCAGTATTTT,CASSQVPGGGTDTQYF
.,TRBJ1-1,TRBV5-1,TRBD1,TGCGCCAGCAGCTTAGAAGACAGGGTGAACACTGAAGCTTTCTTT,CASSLEDRVNTEAFF
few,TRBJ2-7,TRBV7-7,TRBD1,TGTGCCAGCAGCCTAGGGACAGGGGAATTTGGCGAGCAGTACTTC,CASSLGTGEFGEQYF
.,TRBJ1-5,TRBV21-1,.,TGTGCCAGCAGCAATGGACTCAGGGGGGCCTTTGTCAATCAGCCCCAGCATTTT,CASSNGLRGAFVNQPQHF
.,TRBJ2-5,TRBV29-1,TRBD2,TGCAGCGTTAGCGGGGGGTACCAAGAGACCCAGTACTTC,CSVSGGYQETQYF
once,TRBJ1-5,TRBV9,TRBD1,TGTGCCAGCAGCGAGGGGACAGGGATGAGCAATCAGCCCCAGCATTTT,CASSEGTGMSNQPQHF
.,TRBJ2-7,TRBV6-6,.,TGTGCCAGCAGTTACTCCCGGGTGCTGGGCTACGAGCAGTACTTC,CASSYSRVLGYEQYF
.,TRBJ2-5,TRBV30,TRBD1,TGTGCCTGGAAACCAGGGGGCGAAGAGACCCAGTACTTC,CAWKPGGEETQYF
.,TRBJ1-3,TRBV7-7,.,TGTGCCATAATCGGCGGGTCTAACACCATATATTTT,CAIIGGSNTIYF
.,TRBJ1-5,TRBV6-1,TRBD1,TGTGCCAGCAGGGAATTGACAGGGCTCAATCAGCCCCAGCATTTT,CASRELTGLNQPQHF
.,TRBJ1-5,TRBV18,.,TGTGCCAGCTCACCCCAAAGCAATCAGCCCCAGCATTTT,CASSPQSNQPQHF
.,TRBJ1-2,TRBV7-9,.,TGTGCCAGCAGTGTGCAGGGCTTGTCTAACTATGGCTACACCTTC,CASSVQGLSNYGYTF
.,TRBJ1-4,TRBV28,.,TGTGCCAGCAGTTTAGGGGGGGCAGGGGAAAAACTGTTTTTT,CASSLGGAGEKLFF
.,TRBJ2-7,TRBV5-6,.,TGTGCCAGCAGCTCTCCCTCCTTTTTTTACGAGCAGTACTTC,CASSSPSFFYEQYF
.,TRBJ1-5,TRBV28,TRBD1,TGTGCCAGTCAGACAGGGAACTATCAGCCCCAGCATTTT,CASQTGNYQPQHF
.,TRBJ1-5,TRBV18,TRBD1,TGTGCCAGCTCACACGATATAGGGACAGGGGATGGTCAGCCCCAGCATTTT,CASSHDIGTGDGQPQHF
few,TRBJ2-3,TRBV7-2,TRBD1,TGTGCCAGCAGCTTGAAGGGGGCAAGAGATACGCAGTATTTT,CASSLKGARDTQYF
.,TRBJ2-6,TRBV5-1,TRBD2,TGCGCCAGCAGCTTGGGAGGCGGGAGAACTGGGGCCAACGTCCTGACTTTC,CASSLGGGRTGANVLTF
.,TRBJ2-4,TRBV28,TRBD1,TGTGCCAGCAGCCCTGGTAGTGGTTGGGACAGTCAGTACTTC,CASSPGSGWDSQYF
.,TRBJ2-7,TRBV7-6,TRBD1,TGTGCCAGCAGCCCTACGTTGGGACAGGGGCTATCGTTC,CASSPTLGQGLSF
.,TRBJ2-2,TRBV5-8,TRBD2,TGTGCCAGCAGCCACTCTAGCGGGACGAACACCGGGGAGCTGTTTTTT,CASSHSSGTNTGELFF
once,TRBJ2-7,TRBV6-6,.,TGTGCCAGCAGTTACTCGCCGAGTCCCTCCTACGAGCAGTACTTC,CASSYSPSPSYEQYF
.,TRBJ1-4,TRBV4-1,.,TGCGCCAGCAGCCAAGGAGGGACTCGCGAAAAACTGTTTTTT,CASSQGGTREKLFF
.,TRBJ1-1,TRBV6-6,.,TGTGCCAGCATTAGAACGATGAACACTGAAGCTTTCTTT,CASIRTMNTEAFF
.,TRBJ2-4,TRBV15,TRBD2,TGTGCCACCAGCAGCGGGACTAGCGGGGAGGTCAACAGTCAGTACTTC,CATSSGTSGEVNSQYF